The present entry profiles one T cell receptor (beta chain) with its context. Its antigen is undetermined. This entry comes from a study of cytomegalovirus exposure and HLA in healthy donors. Study summary: Assignment to the Caucasian-associated ancestry cluster applied to around 82% of the approximately 420 genotyped donors. Study-level points and caveats: Cytomegalovirus association was listed for 164 TCR beta chains. The availability of immune exposure information extended only to CMV serostatus. Among donors in an Asian-associated ancestry cluster, a later analysis reportedly found fewer N-insertions than the roughly 700-donor mean.

PCR involved 60 Vbeta and 13 Jbeta primers. The assay was immunoSEQ multiplex PCR, and TCRdb's table has in-frame clones only and misses some. The data show some 150,000 clones, 60% to 85% seen once. The CDR3 is made up of 15 amino acids. CDR1 and CDR2 from the germline V gene are SGHTA and FQGTGA. Trimming cost V 2 bases and J 7 bases; bases outside gene matches: 5. The sequence was obtained from a man younger than 35 in good health and CMV-seronegative. The sequenced sample was PBMCs. This rearrangement joins TRBV7-3 to TRBJ2-1; 10 bases line up with TRBD2. The CDR3 region has the DNA TGTGCCAGCAGCTTATCAGCGGGAGGGCATAATGAGCAGTTCTTC. This translates into CASSLSAGGHNEQFF.